Each of the 20 T cell receptor beta chains below was sequenced from the same sample in a study of blood T cells in healthy people across ages. For the second PCR, which ran for about 6 to 11 cycles, a sample-barcoded 5' primer and a J-beta primer mix were used. TCRdb analysed the 5' RACE reads with MiXCR anew, one entry per CDR3 protein. Among 1.5 million to 2 million distinct CDR3 sequences listed, 28% were seen once. Sequenced material: blood. The receptors stem from a woman in her twenties or thirties in good health.

This clonotype has just a few counts. Sequence at one end of the junction differs from germline and may be a read error. The rearrangement uses TRBV10-3 and TRBJ2-3, with D tentatively TRBD1 (5 bases). CDR1 is ENHRY, CDR2 SYGVKD, per germline. The CDR3 has 12 amino acids. DNA for the CDR3: TGCACCACAGGATCAAGCACAGATACGCAGTATTTT. This sequence encodes CTTGSSTDTQYF.

Notes on this clonotype: A much larger clone differs from this one at a single base, so this may be a read error. This sequence joins TRBV20-1 and TRBJ2-5; D may be TRBD1 (5 bases). V was cut by 8 bases and J by 11 bases, with 24 bases left in between. Germline V gene lookup returns CDR1 DFQATT and CDR2 SNEGSKA (reference sequence). The length of the CDR3 is 13 residues. The CDR3 region has the DNA TGCAGTTTCGAGATGGGGCAGAACGACGGGCAGTACTTC. Its translation is CSFEMGQNDGQYF.

On this clonotype itself: A read error may account for a junction end that differs from germline. The rearrangement links TRBV12-3 or TRBV12-4 to TRBJ1-6, with 9 bases matching TRBD1. The CDR3 sequence is 18 residues long. The CDR3 reads CASRRPGTGISYSSPLHF. CDR3 nucleotide sequence: TGTGCCAGCAGGCGACCCGGGACAGGGATATCATATAGTTCACCCCTCCACTTT.

V and J are TRBV10-3 and TRBJ2-7, with D perhaps TRBD1 (6 bases). This CDR3 region has 13 residues. Trimming removed 6 bases from V and 5 bases from J, with 14 bases in between. The germline V gene has CDR1 ENHRY and CDR2 SYGVKD. CDR3: CAISRGRGDEQYF. The DNA for the CDR3 is TGTGCCATCAGCAGGGGCAGGGGTGACGAGCAGTACTTC.

This clonotype has only a few counts. V and J are TRBV27 and TRBJ2-4; 8 positions agree with TRBD1. Trimming cost V 2 bases and J 13 bases; bases outside gene matches: 13. The CDR3 loop spans 15 amino acids. Germline V lookup: CDR1 MNHEY, CDR2 SMNVEV (reference sequence). The CDR3 sequence: CASSLRGTGPREQYF. CDR3 nucleotides: TGTGCCAGCAGTTTAAGAGGGACAGGCCCACGTGAGCAGTACTTC.

V is TRBV10-3 and J is TRBJ2-4, with 7 bases identical to TRBD2. The J segment lost 9 bases and the V segment lost 11 bases, leaving 10 bases of the junction unmatched. Germline V gene sequence: CDR1 ENHRY, CDR2 SYGVKD. The length of the CDR3 is 12 residues. Here the CDR3 DNA reads TGTGCCTCGGGGAGGGGAGCGGGCATTCAGTACTTC. The encoded protein is CASGRGAGIQYF.

This clonotype has at least ten counts. This rearrangement joins TRBV4-1 to TRBJ1-2; D perhaps matches TRBD1 (6 bases). The ends were cut back, 0 bases at V and 3 bases at J, with 14 bases in the middle. The germline CDR1 and CDR2 sequences are MGHRA and YSYEKL. The CDR3 is 16 residues long. CDR3 bases: TGCGCCAGCAGCCAAGACCCAAGGGGGTTTGACTATGGCTACACCTTC. This gives the protein CASSQDPRGFDYGYTF.

The chain combines TRBV7-9 with TRBJ1-4; the D gene is possibly TRBD1 (5 bases). V lost 1 base and J lost 7, with 13 bases in between. Germline V CDR1 and CDR2: SEHNR, FQNEAQ (reference sequence). CDR3 length: 15 residues. The CDR3 bases are TGTGCCAGCAGCTTAGGAGACAGCCGAGCTGAAAAACTGTTTTTT. Amino acid sequence: CASSLGDSRAEKLFF.

This clonotype was counted a few times. V is TRBV28 and J is TRBJ2-7; 10 bases line up with TRBD1. V gave up 7 bases and J gave up 6 bases; unmatched junction bases: 9. This CDR3 is 14 amino acids long. Per the germline V gene, CDR1 is MDHEN and CDR2 is SYDVKM. The CDR3 sequence: CASIPDRGTGEQYF. CDR3 DNA sequence: TGTGCCAGCATCCCGGACAGGGGGACGGGCGAGCAGTACTTC. Using reference TRBV28 and TRBJ2-7 for the parts outside the CDR3, the full variable domain is DVKVTQSSRYLVKRTGEKVFLECVQDMDHENMFWYRQDPGLGLRLIYFSYDVKMKEKGDIPEGYSVSREKKERFSLILESASTNQTSMYLCASIPDRGTGEQYFGPGTRLTVT.

This clonotype has more than one count but fewer than ten. This chain's CDR3 is CSARSWEGAANEKLFF. CDR3 nucleotide sequence: TGCAGTGCTAGATCGTGGGAGGGGGCTGCTAATGAAAAACTGTTTTTT. This sequence joins TRBV20-1 and TRBJ1-4, with 7 bases fitting TRBD1. Germline V lookup: CDR1 DFQATT, CDR2 SNEGSKA (reference sequence). V was pared by 2 bases and J by 3 bases, with 9 bases of the junction left unmatched. This CDR3 is 16 amino acids long.

This clonotype appeared a few times. The rearrangement links TRBV5-1 to TRBJ2-5; TRBD1 is a possible D gene (7 bases). There are 15 residues in the CDR3. Germline lookup yields CDR1 SGHRS and CDR2 YFSETQ. Trimming shortened V by 4 bases and J by 11 bases, and 24 bases separated the two germline ends. CDR3 loop: CASSAGGTARGEQYF. The CDR3 DNA reads as TGCGCCAGCAGCGCCGGCGGGACAGCGCGAGGGGAGCAGTACTTC.

This rearrangement joins TRBV20-1 to TRBJ1-1; weak D call: TRBD1 (5 bases). The CDR3 loop spans 13 amino acids. The germline gives CDR1 DFQATT, CDR2 SNEGSKA (reference sequence). Trimming cost V 0 bases and J 8 bases, with 13 bases left between them. CDR3: CSAREGGEVEAFF. CDR3 nucleotides: TGCAGTGCTAGAGAGGGAGGGGAGGTGGAAGCTTTCTTT.

The chain uses TRBV5-1 and TRBJ2-4, with 9 bases fitting TRBD1. V gave up 0 bases and J gave up 13 bases; unmatched junction bases: 17. Germline V gene sequence: CDR1 SGHRS, CDR2 YFSETQ. The CDR3 contains 17 residues. The CDR3: CASSLAVSWTGANEQYF. The CDR3 DNA reads as TGCGCCAGCAGCTTGGCCGTCAGCTGGACAGGGGCTAATGAGCAGTACTTC.

The V call is TRBV5-5, the J call TRBJ2-2, with unresolved D. The CDR3 is 14 residues long. V lost 2 bases to trimming and J lost 4 bases, with 9 bases between them. In germline, CDR1 is SGHKS, CDR2 YYEKEE (reference sequence). The CDR3 sequence is CASSLTYPTGELFF. The CDR3 DNA sequence: TGTGCCAGCAGCTTAACTTACCCCACCGGGGAGCTGTTTTTT.

This clonotype was observed a few times. At one boundary the junction diverges from the germline segment, which might be a read error. The rearrangement uses TRBV20-1 and TRBJ2-1; the D gene is possibly TRBD1 (5 bases). The CDR3 has 14 amino acids. Per the germline V gene, CDR1 is DFQATT and CDR2 is SNEGSKA (reference sequence). CDR3 protein: CSASLDSFDNEPFF. CDR3 sequence (DNA): TGCAGTGCTTCCCTAGACAGCTTTGACAATGAGCCGTTCTTC.

A note on this clonotype: Sequence at one end of the junction differs from germline and may be a read error. The gene calls are TRBV12-3 or TRBV12-4 and TRBJ2-5, with a tentative D call TRBD1 (6 bases). The J call may be in error: the DNA end matches TRBJ2-7 better. This CDR3 is 14 amino acids long. CDR3 in amino acids: CVSSLWGRSDEQYF. CDR3 DNA: TGTGTCAGCAGTTTGTGGGGGCGTAGCGACGAGCAGTACTTC.

CDR3 coding DNA: TGTGCCAGCAGTACGACAGGGCCCCCCGGCGAGCAGTACTTC. Amino acids: CASSTTGPPGEQYF. The chain recombines TRBV9 with TRBJ2-4; 7 bases match TRBD1. The end of the DNA is better explained by TRBJ2-7, so the J call may be wrong. The CDR3 contains 14 residues. Germline CDR1 is SGDLS and CDR2 is YYNGEE.

Of note for this clonotype: A clone one base away is much larger, so this may be a read error. The V call is TRBV9, the J call TRBJ2-5, with 9 bases lining up with TRBD2. Germline loops: CDR1 SGDLS, CDR2 YYNGEE. Losses at the gene ends were 0 bases for V and 11 bases for J; bases not matched to a gene: 14. CDR3 length: 16 residues. The CDR3 coding sequence is TGTGCCAGCAGCGTAGTAGGGCGGGAGGGCCGGAATGAGCAGTACTTC. Translated: CASSVVGREGRNEQYF.

This clonotype was observed a handful of times. This chain links TRBV27 with TRBJ2-5; weak D call: TRBD1 (5 bases). The CDR3 covers 14 residues. Looked up from germline, CDR1 is MNHEY and CDR2 is SMNVEV (reference sequence). Trimming shortened V by 5 bases and J by 9 bases, and 19 bases separated the two germline ends. The CDR3 is CASSPLGPPGSQYF. The CDR3 DNA is TGTGCCAGCAGTCCTTTGGGGCCCCCCGGCTCCCAGTACTTC.

The sample holds a few counts of this clonotype. This sequence joins TRBV4-3 and TRBJ1-3; D gene unclear. The V and J ends lost 3 bases and 0 bases respectively, with 12 bases between them. The CDR3 loop spans 16 amino acids. Germline assignment: CDR1 LGHNA and CDR2 YSLEER. The CDR3 loop is CASSHDGDSSGNTIYF. CDR3 coding DNA: TGCGCCAGCAGCCACGACGGTGACTCCTCTGGAAACACCATATATTTT.